The 15 T cell receptor beta chains below all came from one sample that was sequenced in a study of blood T cell repertoires in COVID-19. The data were produced by immunoSEQ multiplex PCR, yet TCRdb's version contains in-frame clones alone and is incomplete. The table lists roughly 4,800 clones, roughly 88% of them singletons. The sample comprised peripheral blood. Receptors were obtained from a man between 70 and 80 years old with COVID-19, enrolled during active disease.

The chain employs TRBV5-4 and TRBJ2-6; 9 bases fit TRBD1. The V and J ends lost 1 base and 3 bases, in that order; junction bases with no gene match: 5. In germline, CDR1 is SGHNT, CDR2 YYREEE (reference sequence). The CDR3 has 17 amino acids. The DNA for the CDR3 is TGTGCCAGCAGCTTGCTACAGGGGGCGTTTGGGGCCAACGTCCTGACTTTC. It encodes CASSLLQGAFGANVLTF.

The V and J genes are TRBV27 and TRBJ1-1; the D gene is possibly TRBD1 (5 bases). V was pared by 3 bases and J by 1 base, with 6 bases between. Looked up from germline, CDR1 is MNHEY and CDR2 is SMNVEV (reference sequence). CDR3 length equals 13 residues. The chain's CDR3 is CASSFRENTEAFF. In nucleotides, the CDR3 is TGTGCCAGCAGTTTCAGGGAGAACACTGAAGCTTTCTTT.

This clone was seen only once. The chain joins TRBV5-5 to TRBJ2-3, with 10 bases that match TRBD2. The V segment lost 2 bases and the J segment 2 bases; nucleotides outside the gene matches: 5. This CDR3 is 16 amino acids long. From germline, CDR1 is SGHKS and CDR2 YYEKEE (reference sequence). As DNA, the CDR3 is TGTGCCAGCAGCTTTGGACTAGCGGAGAACACAGATACGCAGTATTTT. Amino acid sequence: CASSFGLAENTDTQYF. Looking up the rest from reference TRBV5-5 and TRBJ2-3 gives the full variable domain: DAGVTQSPTHLIKTRGQQVTLRCSPISGHKSVSWYQQVLGQGPQFIFQYYEKEERGRGNFPDRFSARQFPNYSSELNVNALLLGDSALYLCASSFGLAENTDTQYFGPGTRLTVL.

The rearrangement uses TRBV18 and TRBJ2-2, with TRBD2 matching over 7 bases. Germline V gene lookup returns CDR1 KGHSH and CDR2 LQKENI. V shed 0 bases, J shed 0 bases, and the junction held 1 base outside the gene matches. CDR3 length: 16 amino acids. For the CDR3, the DNA is TGTGCCAGCTCACCACCGGGAGGGGCGAACACCGGGGAGCTGTTTTTT. Residues: CASSPPGGANTGELFF.

The chain has TRBV7-9 and TRBJ1-4; TRBD1 aligns across 7 bases. With 5 bases clipped from V and 4 bases from J, the junction kept 7 bases outside the gene matches. This CDR3 has 15 residues. Germline assignment: CDR1 SEHNR and CDR2 FQNEAQ (reference sequence). CDR3 protein: CASSPQGQSNEKLFF. The CDR3 nucleotides read TGTGCCAGCAGCCCCCAGGGACAGAGTAATGAAAAACTGTTTTTT.

The chain uses TRBV13 and TRBJ2-1, with D maybe TRBD2 (7 bases). V lost 4 bases and J lost 4, with 14 bases in between. This CDR3 spans 15 amino acids. Per the germline V gene, CDR1 is PRHDT and CDR2 is FYEKMQ (reference sequence). Here the CDR3 DNA reads TGTGCCAGCAGCTATAGGGGGGGGACTTACAATGAGCAGTTCTTC. Protein: CASSYRGGTYNEQFF.

The V and J genes are TRBV14 and TRBJ1-6; no firm D call. The germline V gene encodes CDR1 SGHDN and CDR2 FVKESK. The CDR3 is 14 amino acids. The germline V and J ends were trimmed by 4 bases and 9 bases, with 13 bases remaining between them. The CDR3 DNA reads as TGTGCCAGCAGCCCCTTAGCGTACGGTTCACCCCTCCACTTT. It codes for CASSPLAYGSPLHF.

V gene TRBV5-4 combines with J gene TRBJ1-6; 7 bases are shared with TRBD1. CDR3 size: 16 residues. Germline lookup yields CDR1 SGHNT and CDR2 YYREEE (reference sequence). V shed 3 bases and J 10 bases; nucleotides not matched to a gene: 13. CDR3 bases: TGTGCCAGCAGCTCGGACAGGCCGGGGACTAGGTCACCCCTCCACTTT. Encoded protein: CASSSDRPGTRSPLHF.

The CDR3 sequence is CASGQEVQETQYF. The CDR3 DNA sequence: TGTGCCAGCGGGCAGGAGGTCCAAGAGACCCAGTACTTC. This chain joins TRBV11-2 and TRBJ2-5; tentatively, D is TRBD2 (5 bases). The V gene's germline CDR1 is SGHAT and CDR2 FQNNGV. V was trimmed by 8 bases and J by 1 base, leaving 11 bases between them. CDR3 length equals 13 residues.

The V and J genes are TRBV2 and TRBJ2-3, with D tentatively TRBD1 (5 bases). Germline CDR1 is SNHLY and CDR2 is FYNNEI. CDR3 size: 14 residues. V dropped 5 bases and J dropped 0 bases, with 9 bases sitting between them. Here the CDR3 DNA reads TGTGCCAGCAGTTACGACAGAAGCACAGATACGCAGTATTTT. Its translation is CASSYDRSTDTQYF.

The chain carries TRBV5-1 and TRBJ1-2; TRBD1 aligns across 7 bases. Trimming took 4 bases from V and 4 from J; bases not matched to a gene: 7. The CDR3 is 14 residues long. The germline V gene encodes CDR1 SGHRS and CDR2 YFSETQ. CDR3: CASSIRDSPYGYTF. For the CDR3, the DNA is TGCGCCAGCAGCATCCGGGACAGTCCCTATGGCTACACCTTC.

This clone came up a few times. The chain carries TRBV29-1 and TRBJ2-7, with D maybe TRBD2 (6 bases). In germline, CDR1 is SQVTM, CDR2 ANQGSEA. The CDR3 spans 14 residues. Trimming stripped 5 bases from V and 0 bases from J, with 14 bases between. The CDR3 region has the DNA TGCAGCGTTTACCTAGCGATGAGCTCCTACGAGCAGTACTTC. This codes for CSVYLAMSSYEQYF.

The rearrangement joins TRBV4-1 to TRBJ2-7; no clear D gene. Germline V CDR1 and CDR2: MGHRA, YSYEKL. V lost 2 bases to trimming and J lost 6 bases, with 14 bases between them. The length of the CDR3 is 14 residues. The CDR3: CASSQHNTPLEQYF. The DNA for the CDR3 is TGCGCCAGCAGCCAACACAACACCCCTCTCGAGCAGTACTTC.

This clone showed up just once. The V and J genes are TRBV11-3 and TRBJ2-2; D unresolved. This CDR3 comprises 14 residues. With 2 bases removed from V and 5 bases from J, the gap between germline ends came to 9 bases. The V gene's germline CDR1 is SGHNT and CDR2 YENEEA. The CDR3 protein is CASSLTYSTGELFF. The DNA for the CDR3 is TGTGCCAGCAGCTTAACTTATTCGACCGGGGAGCTGTTTTTT.

This sequence joins TRBV4-1 and TRBJ2-5, with D possibly matching TRBD2 (6 bases). Trimming shortened V by 0 bases and J by 1 base, and 12 bases separated the two germline ends. The CDR3 is 16 residues long. Germline loops: CDR1 MGHRA, CDR2 YSYEKL. The CDR3 sequence: CASSQEGTWAQETQYF. CDR3 in DNA: TGCGCCAGCAGCCAAGAGGGGACTTGGGCCCAAGAGACCCAGTACTTC.